The subject of this entry is one TCR beta chain. Which antigen it targets is not known. The sample holds no much larger clone one base away, and base qualities are not on file. Preparation of the library involved the immunoSEQ multiplex PCR assay. Alongside multiparametric flow cytometry, deep sequencing of rearranged TCR beta loci was used to profile the T cell repertoires. TCRdb mirrors the immuneACCESS table, restricted to in-frame sequences. Some clones are absent from its copies; in checked studies, under half trace to an unresolved V gene, and the reason for the others is unknown. The sample table shows about 5,000 clones, and around nine tenths are seen once. The leading ten clones occupy around 17% of the sample. The entry originates in a study of lymphopenia after photon versus proton radiotherapy (dated by TCRdb to the late 2010s). In the study overall: Photon and proton radiation therapy were compared by the study for their immunological effects in patients with gastrointestinal tumors who developed high-grade lymphopenia. The cohort included approximately 18 patients with gastrointestinal tumors who developed lymphopenia after receiving either photon or proton therapy. The goal of the study was to characterize the differences between the two radiation modalities in how they affect the immune system. What the study reported, not specific to this receptor: During treatment, patients who received photon therapy lost naive T cells and TCR diversity and gained effector/memory populations, whereas patients who received proton therapy remained relatively stable. The authors looked at the survival association only in patients who died, and they framed better survival with proton therapy as a possibility rather than a demonstrated result. Among patients across the cohort who died, overall survival time showed an inverse correlation with a larger post-nadir drop in TCR diversity. Once the lymphocyte count had reached its nadir, the repertoires of photon-treated patients showed oligoclonal expansion, particularly of CD8+ Temra cells, and this expansion drove the decline in diversity.

The junction carries 13 bases between V and J, which are trimmed by 5 bases and 2 bases respectively. In the germline V gene (reference sequence), CDR1 corresponds to MNHNY and CDR2 to SVGAGI. The cysteine opens and the phenylalanine closes a CDR3 of 14 amino acids. This entry keeps only the CDR3 DNA: 42 bases, framed from base 1. This receptor was taken from a man aged 25 to 45 with gastric cancer. This receptor chain uses TRBV6-6 and TRBJ2-7; a confident D gene designation cannot be given. Source: peripheral blood, taken from a patient treated with photon-based radiotherapy. The CDR3 here reads CASSPDPRPYEQYF. The nucleotide sequence reads TGTGCCAGCAGTCCCGACCCCCGGCCCTACGAGCAGTACTTC.